The present T cell receptor (beta chain) was sequenced within a study of PD-1 blockade in classical Hodgkin lymphoma. The time point denotes: cycle 4 day 1 (C4D1), after less than 7 weeks of nivolumab. Every one of the patients relapsed after autologous stem cell transplantation (brentuximab vedotin exposure was variable). The CDR3 is 16 residues long. V shed 0 bases and J shed 4 bases, with 14 bases lying between them. Germline assignment: CDR1 SGHRS and CDR2 YFSETQ. Findings and caveats of the study: Healthy donors were reported to have higher baseline TCR diversity than newly diagnosed patients. Newly diagnosed patients had diversity similar to the baseline diversity of complete responders. Individuals who commenced nivolumab within less than 1 year of ASCT were excluded.

This table comes from immunoSEQ multiplex PCR, and its TCRdb copy is limited to in-frame clones, with some not included. The sample records tens of thousands of clones, about 83% being singletons. A remark on this clone: What it binds is not known.

The chain combines TRBV5-1 with TRBJ2-1; D is uncertain. The material was peripheral blood mononuclear cells (PBMCs), obtained before the fourth cycle of nivolumab. This sequence was found in a human donor with classical Hodgkin lymphoma. CDR3 loop: CASSLAPVLEYNEQFF. CDR3 in DNA: TGCGCCAGCAGCTTGGCCCCGGTTCTGGAGTACAATGAGCAGTTCTTC.